This entry concerns a single T cell receptor (beta chain). This sample is drawn from a study of T cell changes during pregnancy in multiple sclerosis. Profiled with immunoSEQ multiplex PCR; TCRdb holds only in-frame clones, not every one. The table includes about 68,000 clones, around 90% detected once. V lost 1 base to trimming and J lost 4 bases, with 12 bases between them. The CDR3 length is 15 residues. The germline gives CDR1 SGDLS, CDR2 YYNGEE. The rearrangement links TRBV9 to TRBJ2-1; D remains ambiguous. This TCR was recovered from a female donor in good health, enrolled as a control in a pregnancy study. The sequencing here drew on peripheral blood, taken in the second trimester of pregnancy. CDR3 protein: CASSVLGGSYNEQFF. The CDR3, as DNA: TGTGCCAGCAGCGTACTTGGCGGATCTTACAATGAGCAGTTCTTC.